This T cell receptor (beta chain) is drawn from a study of blood T cell repertoires in COVID-19. Whole-study context: Spain, Italy and the United States supplied samples that represented acute and convalescent COVID-19. Sources were T cells, B-cell-depleted T cells, or PBMCs; the material itself was cDNA or gDNA.

Original analysis: Amplification of reference gene primers provided the estimated nucleated cell counts. Assay: immunoSEQ multiplex PCR; the TCRdb copy retains only in-frame clones and omits some. D and trimming come from the DNA, and the V and J calls and clone size come from that table. This sample has around 130,000 clones, with around 87% found just once. In germline, CDR1 is SGHVS, CDR2 FQNEAQ. This CDR3 spans 16 amino acids. V lost 5 bases, J lost 4 bases, and 8 bases stayed unmatched. The material sequenced was peripheral blood. V and J are TRBV7-8 and TRBJ2-3; 11 bases line up with TRBD2. The sequence was obtained from a woman between 50 and 59 years old with acute or convalescent COVID-19. The CDR3 bases are TGTGCCAGCAGCACAGGGACTAGCGGAGGGTCAGATACGCAGTATTTT. Translating it yields CASSTGTSGGSDTQYF.